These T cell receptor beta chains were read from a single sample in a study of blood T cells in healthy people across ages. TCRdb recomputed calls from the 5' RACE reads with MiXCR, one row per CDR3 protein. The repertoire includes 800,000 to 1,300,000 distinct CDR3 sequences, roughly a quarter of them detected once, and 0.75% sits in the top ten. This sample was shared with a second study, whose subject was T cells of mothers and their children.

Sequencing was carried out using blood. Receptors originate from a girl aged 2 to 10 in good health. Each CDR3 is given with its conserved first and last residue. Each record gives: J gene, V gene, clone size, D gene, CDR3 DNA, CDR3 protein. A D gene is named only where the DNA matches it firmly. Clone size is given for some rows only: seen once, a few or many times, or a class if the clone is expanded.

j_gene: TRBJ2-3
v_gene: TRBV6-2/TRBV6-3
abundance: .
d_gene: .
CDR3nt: TGTGCCAGCAGTTTGGGGGGGCTAGCAACAGATACGCAGTATTTT
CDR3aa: CASSLGGLATDTQYF

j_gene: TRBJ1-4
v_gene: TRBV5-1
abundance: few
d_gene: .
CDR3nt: TGCGCCAGCAGCTTGTACCCAGGGAATAATGAAAAACTGTTTTTT
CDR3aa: CASSLYPGNNEKLFF

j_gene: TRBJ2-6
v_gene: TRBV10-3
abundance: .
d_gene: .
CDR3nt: TGTGCCTCAGGGGGGGGACCGCAATCCCTCAGCTCTGGGGCCAACGTCCTGACTTTC
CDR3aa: CASGGGPQSLSSGANVLTF

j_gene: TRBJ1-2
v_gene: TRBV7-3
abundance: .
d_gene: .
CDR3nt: TGTGCCAGCAGCTTGGGGTCGGATAACTATGGCTACACCTTC
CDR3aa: CASSLGSDNYGYTF

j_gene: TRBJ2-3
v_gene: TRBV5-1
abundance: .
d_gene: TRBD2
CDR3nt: TGCGCCAGCAGTTTCCGGACTAGCGGAAGCACAGATACGCAGTATTTT
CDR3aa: CASSFRTSGSTDTQYF

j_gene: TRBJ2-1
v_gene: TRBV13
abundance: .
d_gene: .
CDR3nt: TGTGCCAGCAGCCCCCGGGACGGGAGCTCCTACAATGAGCAGTTCTTC
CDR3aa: CASSPRDGSSYNEQFF

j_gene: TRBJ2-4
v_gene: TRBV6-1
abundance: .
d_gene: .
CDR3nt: TGTGCCAGCAGTGAAACAGGGATTGGCATTCAGTACTTC
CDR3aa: CASSETGIGIQYF

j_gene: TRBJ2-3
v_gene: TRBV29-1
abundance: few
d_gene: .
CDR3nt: TGCAGCGTCCATAACACAGATACGCAGTATTTT
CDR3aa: CSVHNTDTQYF

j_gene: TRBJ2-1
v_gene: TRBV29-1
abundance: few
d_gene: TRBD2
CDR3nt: TGCAGCGGTACTCGACTAGCGGGCCCTATGAGCCCCAATGAGCAGTTCTTC
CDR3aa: CSGTRLAGPMSPNEQFF

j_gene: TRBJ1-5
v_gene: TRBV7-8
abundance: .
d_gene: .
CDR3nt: TGTGCCAGCAGCTTAGAGATTCAGCCCCAGCATTTT
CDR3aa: CASSLEIQPQHF

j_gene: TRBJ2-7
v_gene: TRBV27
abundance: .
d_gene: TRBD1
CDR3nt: TGTGCCAACAGTCTCAGGGGGCGAATCTACGAGCAGTACTTC
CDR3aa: CANSLRGRIYEQYF

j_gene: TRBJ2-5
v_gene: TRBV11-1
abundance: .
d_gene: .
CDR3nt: TGTGCCAGCAGCCCACCGTCAGGGTCGGAGAGGGGGACCCAGTACTTC
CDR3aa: CASSPPSGSERGTQYF

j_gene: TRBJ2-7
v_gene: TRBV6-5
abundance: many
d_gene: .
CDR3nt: TGTGCCAGCAGTTACGGGCCTTCCTACGAGCAGTACTTC
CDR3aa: CASSYGPSYEQYF

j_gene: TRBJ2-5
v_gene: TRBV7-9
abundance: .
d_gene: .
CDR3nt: TGTGCCAGCAGCGTCCTACTAGGGGAGACCCAGTACTTC
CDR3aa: CASSVLLGETQYF

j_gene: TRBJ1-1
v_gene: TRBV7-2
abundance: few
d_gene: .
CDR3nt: TGTGCCAGCAGCGCCTCCATGGGATGGGTCACTGAAGCTTTCTTT
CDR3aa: CASSASMGWVTEAFF

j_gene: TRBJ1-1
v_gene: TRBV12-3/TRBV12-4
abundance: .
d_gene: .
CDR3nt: TGTGCCAGCAGACCGACAAAGGCTGAAGCTTTCTTT
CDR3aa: CASRPTKAEAFF

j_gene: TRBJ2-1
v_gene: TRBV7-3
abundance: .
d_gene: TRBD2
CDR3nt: TGTGCCAGCAGGGAATCTAGCGGCAGCTCCTACAATGAGCAGTTCTTC
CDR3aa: CASRESSGSSYNEQFF

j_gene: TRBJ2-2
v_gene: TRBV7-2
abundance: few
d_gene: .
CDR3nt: TGTGCCAGCAGCTTTACTCGCGCGTCGAGCACCGGGGAGCTGTTTTTT
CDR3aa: CASSFTRASSTGELFF

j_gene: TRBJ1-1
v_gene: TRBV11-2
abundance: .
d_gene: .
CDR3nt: TGTGCCAGCAGCTTAGATTTTGGGAACACTGAAGCTTTCTTT
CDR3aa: CASSLDFGNTEAFF

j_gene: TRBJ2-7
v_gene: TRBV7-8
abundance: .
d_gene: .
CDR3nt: TGTGCCAGCAGCTTAGGCTCGGGGTCCGTAATCTACGAGCAGTACTTC
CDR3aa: CASSLGSGSVIYEQYF

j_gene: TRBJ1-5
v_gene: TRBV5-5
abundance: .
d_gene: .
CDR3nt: TGTGCCAGCAGCCCGGTGATGTACGGCAATCAGCCCCAGCATTTT
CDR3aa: CASSPVMYGNQPQHF

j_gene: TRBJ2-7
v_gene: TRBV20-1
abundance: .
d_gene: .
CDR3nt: TGCAGTGCTGCCCTATTTGGGGTGGCCTCCTACGAGCAGTACTTC
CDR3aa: CSAALFGVASYEQYF

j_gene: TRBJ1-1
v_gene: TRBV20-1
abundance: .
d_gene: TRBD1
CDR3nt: TGCAGTGCTAGAGCCTGGACAGGGCTCGGAGATGAAGCTTTCTTT
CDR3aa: CSARAWTGLGDEAFF

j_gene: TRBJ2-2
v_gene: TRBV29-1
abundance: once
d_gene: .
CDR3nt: TGCAGCGTTCCGACAGCTACCGGGGAGCTGTTTTTT
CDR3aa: CSVPTATGELFF

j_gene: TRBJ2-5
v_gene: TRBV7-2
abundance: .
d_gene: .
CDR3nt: TGTGCCAGCAGCTTTCAAGTTGGGGAGACCCAGTACTTC
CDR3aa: CASSFQVGETQYF

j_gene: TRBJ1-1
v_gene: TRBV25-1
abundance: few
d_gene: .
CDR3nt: TGTGCCAGTAACGGTGGGCGCGTATCTGAAGCTTTCTTT
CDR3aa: CASNGGRVSEAFF

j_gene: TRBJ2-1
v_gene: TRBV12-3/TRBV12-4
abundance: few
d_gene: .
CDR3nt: TGTGCCAGCAACGGAGAGGGGGGTAGGGGTGAGCAGTTCTTC
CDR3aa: CASNGEGGRGEQFF